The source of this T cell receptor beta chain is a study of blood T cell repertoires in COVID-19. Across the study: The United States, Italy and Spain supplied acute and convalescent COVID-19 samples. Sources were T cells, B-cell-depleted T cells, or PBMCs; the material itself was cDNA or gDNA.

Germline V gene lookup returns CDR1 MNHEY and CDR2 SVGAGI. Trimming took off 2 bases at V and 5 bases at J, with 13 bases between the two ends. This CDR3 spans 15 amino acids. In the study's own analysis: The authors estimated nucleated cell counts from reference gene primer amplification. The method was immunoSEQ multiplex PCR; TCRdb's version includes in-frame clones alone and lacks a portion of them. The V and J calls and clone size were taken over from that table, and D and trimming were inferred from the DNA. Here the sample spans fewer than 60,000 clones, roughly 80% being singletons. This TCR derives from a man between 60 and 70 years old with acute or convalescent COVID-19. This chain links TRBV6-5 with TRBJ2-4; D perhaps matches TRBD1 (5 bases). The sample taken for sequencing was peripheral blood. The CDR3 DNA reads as TGTGCCAGCAGTTACGTAGGGGCGAGAGAAAACATTCAGTACTTC. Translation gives CASSYVGARENIQYF.